This TCR beta chain was recovered during a study of blood T cell repertoires in COVID-19. Study information: There were acute and convalescent COVID-19 samples, and they came from the United States, Italy and Spain. T cells, B-cell-depleted T cells, or PBMCs provided the cDNA or gDNA that served as material.

This clone was detected only a few times. V lost 4 bases and J 1 base, leaving 7 bases between the germline ends. The CDR3 spans 13 residues. Germline lookup yields CDR1 LNHDA and CDR2 SQIVND (reference sequence). Original handling: The assay estimated nucleated cells by amplifying reference gene primers. Assay used: immunoSEQ multiplex PCR; TCRdb lists only in-frame clones, some missing. The D gene and trimming were derived from the DNA, and the V and J assignments and clone size from that table. The data contain 350,000 to 400,000 clones, roughly 89% of them singletons. The receptor's source is a man younger than 35 with active or convalescent COVID-19. The chain carries TRBV19 and TRBJ1-1, with a weak D call TRBD1 (6 bases). The sample consisted of peripheral blood. In DNA form, the CDR3 reads TGTGCCAGTAGTAAGACAGGGAACACTGAAGCTTTCTTT. Translation gives CASSKTGNTEAFF.